These 4 T cell receptor beta chains were sequenced from one sample in a study of shared clonotypes between healthy human individuals. Sequencing used immunoSEQ multiplex PCR; TCRdb keeps in-frame clones, though not all of them. Of 640,000 or so clones in the sample, about two thirds were seen once. The sample consisted of memory CD4+ T cells sorted from blood. Subset meaning: CD45RA-negative fraction. All receptors derive from a woman aged 25 to 39 in good health.

The V and J genes are TRBV7-8 and TRBJ1-6, with no clear D. This CDR3 has 16 amino acids. V was shortened by 1 base and J by 5 bases, with 12 bases between the two germline ends. The germline CDR1 and CDR2 sequences are SGHVS and FQNEAQ. CDR3 coding DNA: TGTGCCAGCAGCTTAGTTACGCGGCTAAATAATTCACCCCTCCACTTT. It translates to CASSLVTRLNNSPLHF. The full variable domain, rest sourced from reference TRBV7-8 and TRBJ1-6, is GAGVSQSPRYKVAKRGQDVALRCDPISGHVSLFWYQQALGQGPEFLTYFQNEAQLDKSGLPSDRFFAERPEGSVSTLKIQRTQQEDSAVYLCASSLVTRLNNSPLHFGNGTRLTVT.

The gene calls are TRBV5-1 and TRBJ2-7, with D unresolved. The germline V gene encodes CDR1 SGHRS and CDR2 YFSETQ. The CDR3 is made up of 13 amino acids. The germline V and J ends were trimmed by 0 bases and 7 bases, with 11 bases remaining between them. CDR3 loop: CASSLATAREQYF. CDR3 in DNA: TGCGCCAGCAGCTTGGCCACAGCCCGGGAGCAGTACTTC.

The sample holds many counts of this clone. Other DNA sequences in this sample translate to the same CDR3. V and J are TRBV7-2 and TRBJ1-2, with D possibly matching TRBD1 (5 bases). The germline V and J ends were trimmed by 5 bases and 8 bases, with 18 bases remaining between them. Germline V CDR1 and CDR2: SGHTA, FQGNSA. The CDR3 is 14 residues long. CDR3 nucleotide sequence: TGTGCCAGCAGCCCCCAGACCGGGGACGGGGGCTACACCTTC. This sequence encodes CASSPQTGDGGYTF.

V usage is TRBV4-2 and J usage is TRBJ1-3; D is unresolved. From germline, CDR1 is LGHNA and CDR2 YNFKEQ. The CDR3 sequence is 17 residues long. V dropped 0 bases and J dropped 3 bases, with 15 bases sitting between them. The CDR3 loop reads CASSQDPSAVIGNTIYF. The CDR3 DNA reads as TGTGCCAGCAGCCAAGACCCGTCGGCAGTCATTGGAAACACCATATATTTT.